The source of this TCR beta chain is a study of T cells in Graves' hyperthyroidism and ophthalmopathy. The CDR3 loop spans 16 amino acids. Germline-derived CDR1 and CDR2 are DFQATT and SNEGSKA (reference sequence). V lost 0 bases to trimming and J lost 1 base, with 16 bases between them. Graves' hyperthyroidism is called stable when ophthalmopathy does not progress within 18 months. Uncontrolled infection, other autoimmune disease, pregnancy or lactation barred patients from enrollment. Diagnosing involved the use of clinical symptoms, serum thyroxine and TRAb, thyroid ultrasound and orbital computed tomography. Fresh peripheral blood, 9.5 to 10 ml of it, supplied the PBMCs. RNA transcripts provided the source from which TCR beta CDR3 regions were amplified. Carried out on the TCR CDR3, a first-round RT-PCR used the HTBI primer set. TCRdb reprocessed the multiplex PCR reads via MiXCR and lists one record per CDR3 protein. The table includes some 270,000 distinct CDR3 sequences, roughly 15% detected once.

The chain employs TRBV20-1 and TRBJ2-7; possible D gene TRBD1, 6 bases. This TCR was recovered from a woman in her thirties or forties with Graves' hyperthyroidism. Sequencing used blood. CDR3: CSARDRVGAWSYEQYF. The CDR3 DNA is TGCAGTGCTAGAGATCGGGTGGGGGCTTGGTCCTACGAGCAGTACTTC.